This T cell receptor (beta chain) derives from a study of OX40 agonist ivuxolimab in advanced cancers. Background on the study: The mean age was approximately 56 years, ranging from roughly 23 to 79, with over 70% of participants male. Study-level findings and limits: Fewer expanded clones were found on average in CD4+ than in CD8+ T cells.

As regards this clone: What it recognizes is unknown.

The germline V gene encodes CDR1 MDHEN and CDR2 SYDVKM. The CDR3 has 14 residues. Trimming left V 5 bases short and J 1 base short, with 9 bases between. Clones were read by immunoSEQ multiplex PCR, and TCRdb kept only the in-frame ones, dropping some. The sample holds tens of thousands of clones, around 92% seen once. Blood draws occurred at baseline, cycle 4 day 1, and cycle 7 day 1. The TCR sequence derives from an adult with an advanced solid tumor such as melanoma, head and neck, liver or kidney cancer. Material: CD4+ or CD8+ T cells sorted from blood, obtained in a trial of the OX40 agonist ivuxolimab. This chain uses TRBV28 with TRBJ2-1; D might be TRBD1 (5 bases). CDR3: CASSQGLSYNEQFF. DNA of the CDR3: TGTGCCAGCAGTCAGGGCCTTTCCTACAATGAGCAGTTCTTC.